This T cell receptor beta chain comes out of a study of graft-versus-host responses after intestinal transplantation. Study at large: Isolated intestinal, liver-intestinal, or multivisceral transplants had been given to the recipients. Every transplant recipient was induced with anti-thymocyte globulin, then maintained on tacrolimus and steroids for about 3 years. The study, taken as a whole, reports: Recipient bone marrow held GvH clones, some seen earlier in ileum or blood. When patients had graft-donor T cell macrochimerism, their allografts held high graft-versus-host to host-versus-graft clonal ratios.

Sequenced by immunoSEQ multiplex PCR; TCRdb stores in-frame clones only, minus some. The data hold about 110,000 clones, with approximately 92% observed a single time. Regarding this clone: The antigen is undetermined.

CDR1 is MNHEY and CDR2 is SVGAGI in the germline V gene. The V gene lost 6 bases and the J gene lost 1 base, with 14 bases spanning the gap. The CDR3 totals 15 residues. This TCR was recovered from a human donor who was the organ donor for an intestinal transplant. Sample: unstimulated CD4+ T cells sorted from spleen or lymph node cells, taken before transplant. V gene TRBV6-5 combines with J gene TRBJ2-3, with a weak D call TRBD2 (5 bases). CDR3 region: CASRIRRTGTDTQYF. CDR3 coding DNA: TGTGCCAGCAGGATAAGGAGGACCGGCACAGATACGCAGTATTTT.